The clone carrying this T cell receptor (beta chain) came up many times. Its antigen is unknown. The data stem from a study of blood T cells in healthy people across ages. Notes on the study in general: Researchers judged that diversity estimates from one million T cells fell short of true values. A greater number of naive CD4+ cells and higher diversity distinguished long-lived donors from aged donors. Observed TCR beta diversity per million T cells went down as age went up. This fall followed a roughly linear course with age.

Germline values: CDR1 SGDLS, CDR2 YYNGEE. The CDR3 totals 15 residues. V gave up 3 bases and J gave up 7 bases, with 17 bases separating them. A sample-barcoded 5' primer and a J-beta primer mix were used in a second PCR of roughly 7 to 11 cycles. Via MiXCR, TCRdb re-called the 5' RACE reads, giving one row per CDR3 protein. The repertoire has 650,000 to 700,000 distinct CDR3 sequences, roughly 32% of them found once; the top ten carry 15% to 19%. The study recruited healthy Caucasian donors from Russia who were aged about 6 to 90. The material sequenced was blood. The chain has TRBV9 and TRBJ2-1; tentatively, D is TRBD1 or TRBD2 (5 bases each). This TCR derives from an elderly woman in good health. The CDR3 region is CASSAREGSSNEQFF. CDR3 nucleotides: TGTGCCAGCAGCGCCCGAGAGGGGAGTTCGAATGAGCAGTTCTTC.